One sample yielded the 5 T cell receptor beta chains listed below, sequenced in a study of blood T cell repertoires in COVID-19. The protocol was immunoSEQ multiplex PCR, while the TCRdb copy is restricted to in-frame clones and leaves out a portion. In the table there are 85,000 to 100,000 clones, over 75% of which are singletons. The material sequenced was peripheral blood. Receptors originate from a man aged 55 to 70 with acute or convalescent COVID-19.

The chain carries TRBV2 and TRBJ1-5; D may be TRBD1 (6 bases). This CDR3 comprises 15 residues. Trimming removed 6 bases at V and 3 bases at J, with 15 bases between. Germline-derived CDR1 and CDR2 are SNHLY and FYNNEI. In DNA, the CDR3 is TGTGCCAGCAGCGCGAATGGGGGGGCCAATCAGCCCCAGCATTTT. Its protein product is CASSANGGANQPQHF. Filled out from reference TRBV2 and TRBJ1-5, the complete variable domain reads EPEVTQTPSHQVTQMGQEVILRCVPISNHLYFYWYRQILGQKVEFLVSFYNNEISEKSEIFDDQFSVERPDGSNFTLKIRSTKLEDSAMYFCASSANGGANQPQHFGDGTRLSIL.

This chain uses TRBV19 with TRBJ2-1, with 10 bases identical to TRBD2. The V segment lost 5 bases and the J segment 4 bases; nucleotides outside the gene matches: 11. CDR3 size: 17 residues. The V gene's germline CDR1 is LNHDA and CDR2 SQIVND (reference sequence). The CDR3 spells CASSPLGAGGQYNEQFF. The CDR3 DNA follows: TGTGCCAGTAGTCCCCTGGGAGCGGGAGGGCAGTACAATGAGCAGTTCTTC.

The chain carries TRBV3-1 (or the pseudogene TRBV3-2) and TRBJ2-7, with a possible D match to TRBD1 (7 bases). This CDR3 comprises 12 residues. Trimming shortened V by 8 bases and J by 1 base, and 9 bases separated the two germline ends. Germline CDR1 and CDR2: LGHDT and YNNKEL (reference sequence). The CDR3 sequence: CASAGQSYEQYF. CDR3 bases: TGTGCCAGCGCGGGACAGTCCTACGAGCAGTACTTC.

This clone was observed once. This chain joins TRBV5-1 and TRBJ2-2, with D possibly matching TRBD2 (7 bases). The CDR3 length is 16 residues. V was clipped by 4 bases and J by 2 bases, with 15 bases between them. Germline CDR1 and CDR2: SGHRS and YFSETQ. The chain's CDR3 is CASSNRGAQNTGELFF. Here the CDR3 DNA reads TGCGCCAGCAGCAATCGGGGGGCGCAAAACACCGGGGAGCTGTTTTTT.

The rearrangement uses TRBV29-1 and TRBJ2-7; maybe TRBD1 (5 bases). This CDR3 comprises 13 residues. Germline V CDR1 and CDR2: SQVTM, ANQGSEA. V lost 4 bases to trimming and J lost 0 bases, with 10 bases between them. This CDR3 is CSVVGHSSYEQYF. The CDR3 coding sequence is TGCAGCGTTGTTGGACATAGCTCCTACGAGCAGTACTTC.